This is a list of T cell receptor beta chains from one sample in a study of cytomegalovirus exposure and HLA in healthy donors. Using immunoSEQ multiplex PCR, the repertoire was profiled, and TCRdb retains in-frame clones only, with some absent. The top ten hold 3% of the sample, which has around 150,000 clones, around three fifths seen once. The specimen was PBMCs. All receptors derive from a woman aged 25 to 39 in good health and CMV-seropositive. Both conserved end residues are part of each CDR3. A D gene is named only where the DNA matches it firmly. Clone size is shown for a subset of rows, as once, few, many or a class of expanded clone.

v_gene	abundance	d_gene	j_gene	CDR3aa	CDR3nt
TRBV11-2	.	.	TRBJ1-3	CASSLVAAESGNTIYF	TGTGCCAGCAGCTTAGTGGCGGCTGAATCTGGAAACACCATATATTTT
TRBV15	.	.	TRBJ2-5	CATSRDTSGRQTQYF	TGTGCCACCAGCAGAGATACTTCGGGGAGACAGACCCAGTACTTC
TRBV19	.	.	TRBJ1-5	CASSIMGLSNQPQHF	TGTGCCAGTAGTATAATGGGCTTGAGCAATCAGCCCCAGCATTTT
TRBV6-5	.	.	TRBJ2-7	CASSYSPRPFEQYF	TGTGCCAGCAGTTACTCCCCCAGGCCTTTCGAGCAGTACTTC
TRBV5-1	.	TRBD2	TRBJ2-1	CASSLGLAGVNEQFF	TGCGCCAGCAGCTTGGGACTAGCGGGAGTGAATGAGCAGTTCTTC
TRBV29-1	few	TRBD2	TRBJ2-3	CSVVGREYTQYF	TGCAGCGTTGTCGGGCGGGAGTATACGCAGTATTTT
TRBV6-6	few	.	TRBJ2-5	CASSLQGQTQYF	TGTGCCAGCAGTCTACAGGGTCAGACCCAGTACTTC
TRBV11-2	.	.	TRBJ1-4	CASSSIDILNEKLFF	TGTGCCAGCAGCTCAATAGACATACTTAATGAAAAACTGTTTTTT
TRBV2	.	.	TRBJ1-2	CASSGGFDSADYGYTF	TGTGCCAGCAGTGGAGGGTTTGATTCAGCGGACTATGGCTACACCTTC
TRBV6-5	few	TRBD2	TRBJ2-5	CASTRLSGGGETQYF	TGTGCCAGCACCCGCCTTAGCGGGGGAGGAGAGACCCAGTACTTC
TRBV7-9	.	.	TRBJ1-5	CASSSYPDSNQPQHF	TGTGCCAGCAGCTCCTACCCGGACAGTAATCAGCCCCAGCATTTT
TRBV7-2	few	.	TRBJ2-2	CASSLSSTGELFF	TGTGCCAGCAGCTTAAGTAGTACCGGGGAGCTGTTTTTT
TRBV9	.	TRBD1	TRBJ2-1	CASSAPGTGGREQFF	TGTGCCAGCAGCGCCCCCGGGACAGGGGGCAGGGAGCAGTTCTTC
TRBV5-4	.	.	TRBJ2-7	CASSRDSYEQYF	TGTGCCAGCAGCCGAGACAGTTACGAGCAGTACTTC
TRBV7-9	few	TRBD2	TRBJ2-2	CASSQRESSTGELFF	TGTGCCAGCAGCCAGCGGGAGTCGAGCACCGGGGAGCTGTTTTTT
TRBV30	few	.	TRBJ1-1	CAWSQTFRGTEAFF	TGTGCCTGGAGTCAAACATTTCGGGGCACTGAAGCTTTCTTT
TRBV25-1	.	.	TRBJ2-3	CASSETGDRTDTQYF	TGTGCCAGCAGTGAGACAGGAGACCGCACAGATACGCAGTATTTT
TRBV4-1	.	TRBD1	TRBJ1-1	CASSQDTTGVAEAFF	TGCGCCAGCAGCCAAGACACCACAGGGGTCGCTGAAGCTTTCTTT